Presented here are 4 T cell receptor beta chains from one specimen sequenced in a study of molecular identifiers for immune sequencing clone quantification. MiXCR was run by TCRdb on the PCR reads, yielding one entry per CDR3 protein. The table includes about 510,000 distinct CDR3 sequences, 25% detected once. The sample consisted of naive CD8+ T cells from blood, with Jurkat cell RNA spiked in. Regarding subset: FACS-sorted CD8+CD4-CCR7+CD45RA+ naive T cells. The receptor set was obtained from a human donor in good health. Some libraries in this study had Jurkat cell RNA spiked in.

Only a few counts were recorded for this clonotype. V gene TRBV5-4 combines with J gene TRBJ2-7, with a weak D call TRBD2 (7 bases). CDR1 and CDR2 (germline): SGHNT, YYREEE (reference sequence). The CDR3 loop spans 13 amino acids. CDR3 sequence (DNA): TGTGCCAGCAGCTTGTGGGGGGGCTTAGGGATGTTAGTC. Its protein is CASSLWGGLGMLV.

The chain joins TRBV7-8 to TRBJ2-7; 13 bases are shared with TRBD2. V shed 5 bases, J shed 3 bases, and the junction held 4 bases outside the gene matches. Germline assignment: CDR1 SGHVS and CDR2 FQNEAQ. The CDR3 length is 15 residues. The CDR3 sequence: CASSERLAGGYEQYF. The DNA of the CDR3 is TGTGCCAGCAGCGAAAGACTAGCGGGGGGCTACGAGCAGTACTTC.

This clonotype was observed a handful of times. The chain uses TRBV7-2 and TRBJ1-1, with D tentatively TRBD1 (5 bases). Trimming removed 3 bases at V and 3 bases at J, with 11 bases between. The CDR3 totals 14 residues. CDR1 is SGHTA, CDR2 FQGNSA, per germline. CDR3 bases: TGTGCCAGCAGCTTGCAGGGTTTTGACACTGAAGCTTTCTTT. It is translated as CASSLQGFDTEAFF.

This clonotype was seen a handful of times. The chain has TRBV25-1 and TRBJ1-1; the match to TRBD1 covers 8 bases. This CDR3 contains 13 residues. The V segment lost 9 bases and the J segment 5 bases; nucleotides outside the gene matches: 8. The germline V gene has CDR1 MGHDK and CDR2 SYGVNS. CDR3 in amino acids: CASGGQGATEAFF. CDR3 sequence (DNA): TGTGCCAGTGGGGGGCAGGGGGCTACTGAAGCTTTCTTT.